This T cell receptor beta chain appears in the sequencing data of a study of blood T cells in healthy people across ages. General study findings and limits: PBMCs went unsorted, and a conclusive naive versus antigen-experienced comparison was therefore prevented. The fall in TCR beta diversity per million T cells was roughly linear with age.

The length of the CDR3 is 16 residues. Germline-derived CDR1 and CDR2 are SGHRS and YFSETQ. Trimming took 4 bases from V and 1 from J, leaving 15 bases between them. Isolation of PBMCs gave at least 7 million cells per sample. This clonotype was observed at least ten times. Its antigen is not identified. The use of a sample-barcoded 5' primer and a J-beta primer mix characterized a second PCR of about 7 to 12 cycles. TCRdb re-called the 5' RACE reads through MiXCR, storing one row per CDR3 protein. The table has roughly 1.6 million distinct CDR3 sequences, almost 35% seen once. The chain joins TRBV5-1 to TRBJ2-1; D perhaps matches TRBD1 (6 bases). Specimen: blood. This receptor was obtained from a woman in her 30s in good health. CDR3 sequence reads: CASSPLGQGSYNEQFF. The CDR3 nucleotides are TGCGCCAGCAGCCCACTGGGACAAGGGTCCTACAATGAGCAGTTCTTC.